Each of the 13 T cell receptor beta chains below was sequenced from the same sample in a study of T cells in Graves' hyperthyroidism and ophthalmopathy. Researchers amplified the TCR beta CDR3 regions from RNA transcripts. A first-round RT-PCR of the TCR CDR3 used the HTBI primer set. In TCRdb, the multiplex PCR reads were re-called with MiXCR into one record per CDR3 protein. This table has around 500,000 distinct CDR3 sequences, under 15% appearing once. The sequenced material came from blood. The receptors were gathered from a woman younger than 35 with Graves' hyperthyroidism.

The chain links TRBV7-9 to TRBJ1-1; a weak D match, TRBD1 (5 bases). Germline loops: CDR1 SEHNR, CDR2 FQNEAQ (reference sequence). Trimming took off 2 bases at V and 5 bases at J, with 12 bases between the two ends. The CDR3 contains 14 residues. The CDR3 loop reads CASSLYSGRTEAFF. CDR3 DNA: TGTGCCAGCAGCTTATATTCAGGGAGGACTGAAGCTTTCTTT.

At least ten counts were recorded for this clonotype. This rearrangement joins TRBV6-1 to TRBJ1-1, with D possibly matching TRBD1 (5 bases). The V end lost 8 bases, the J end lost 0 bases, and 10 bases lay between the germline ends. From germline, CDR1 is MNHNS and CDR2 SASEGT. This CDR3 region has 13 residues. This CDR3 is CASGGGMNTEAFF. The DNA for the CDR3 is TGTGCCAGCGGTGGGGGGATGAACACTGAAGCTTTCTTT.

This clonotype was picked up many times. This chain uses TRBV28 with TRBJ1-1; D gene uncertain. The V end lost 6 bases, the J end lost 4 bases, and 9 bases lay between the germline ends. The germline V gene has CDR1 MDHEN and CDR2 SYDVKM. This CDR3 has 12 amino acids. CDR3 in amino acids: CASSARPTEAFF. CDR3 DNA: TGTGCCAGCAGCGCGCGGCCCACTGAAGCTTTCTTT.

CDR3 nucleotides: TGTGCCAGCAGTTCGACAGGTCAGCCCCAGCATTTT. Translated: CASSSTGQPQHF. The rearrangement joins TRBV12-3 or TRBV12-4 to TRBJ1-5; a weak D match, TRBD1 (6 bases). Trimming stripped 4 bases from V and 6 bases from J, with 7 bases between. The CDR3 extends over 12 amino acids.

This clonotype was counted ten times or more. The chain recombines TRBV18 with TRBJ1-1; a possible D gene is TRBD1 (5 bases). The CDR3 loop spans 15 amino acids. Trimming cost V 0 bases and J 4 bases, with 12 bases left between them. The V gene's germline CDR1 is KGHSH and CDR2 LQKENI. This CDR3 reads CASSPPSGWATEAFF. In DNA form, the CDR3 reads TGTGCCAGCTCACCACCGTCAGGGTGGGCCACTGAAGCTTTCTTT.

The chain combines TRBV20-1 with TRBJ2-1; 7 nucleotides agree with TRBD2. Germline loops: CDR1 DFQATT, CDR2 SNEGSKA (reference sequence). V shed 3 bases and J 3 bases; nucleotides not matched to a gene: 14. CDR3 length: 17 residues. The CDR3 region is CSASEKTLAANYNEQFF. The DNA for the CDR3 is TGCAGTGCTAGCGAAAAAACCCTAGCGGCCAACTACAATGAGCAGTTCTTC.

This clonotype has ten or more counts. This chain links TRBV27 with TRBJ2-2; 10 nucleotides align to TRBD2. In germline, CDR1 is MNHEY, CDR2 SMNVEV (reference sequence). The V and J ends lost 5 bases and 2 bases, in that order; junction bases with no gene match: 5. CDR3 length equals 16 residues. The CDR3 coding sequence is TGTGCCAGCAGTGGGCGACTAGCGGGTAACACCGGGGAGCTGTTTTTT. This encodes CASSGRLAGNTGELFF.

The rearrangement joins TRBV6-1 to TRBJ1-1, with TRBD1 as a possible D gene (6 bases). This CDR3 is built from 15 residues. The germline V and J ends were trimmed by 0 bases and 8 bases, with 16 bases remaining between them. Germline loops: CDR1 MNHNS, CDR2 SASEGT. Here the CDR3 reads CASSEAGLSRGEAFF. The CDR3 nucleotides read TGTGCCAGCAGTGAAGCGGGGCTCTCCAGGGGAGAAGCTTTCTTT.

The chain joins TRBV18 to TRBJ1-6, with D possibly matching TRBD1 (6 bases). V gave up 6 bases and J gave up 14 bases, with 17 bases separating them. CDR3 size: 13 residues. Germline values: CDR1 KGHSH, CDR2 LQKENI. CDR3 sequence: CASSPNREEALHF. CDR3 DNA: TGTGCCAGCTCTCCTAACAGGGAGGAAGCCCTCCACTTT. The full variable domain, completed using reference TRBV18 and TRBJ1-6, is NAGVMQNPRHLVRRRGQEARLRCSPMKGHSHVYWYRQLPEEGLKFMVYLQKENIIDESGMPKERFSAEFPKEGPSILRIQQVVRGDSAAYFCASSPNREEALHFGNGTRLTVT.

Only a few counts were recorded for this clonotype. CDR3 in amino acids: CSASPRVGRGTEAFF. CDR3 DNA: TGCAGTGCTAGTCCCAGGGTGGGGCGGGGGACTGAAGCTTTCTTT. The rearrangement links TRBV20-1 to TRBJ1-1; tentatively, D is TRBD1 (5 bases). V was cut by 3 bases and J by 5 bases, with 19 bases left in between. The CDR3 totals 15 residues. Germline V gene sequence: CDR1 DFQATT, CDR2 SNEGSKA (reference sequence).

Many counts were recorded for this clonotype. The chain combines TRBV3-1 with TRBJ1-5; 9 bases are shared with TRBD1. In germline, CDR1 is LGHDT, CDR2 YNNKEL (reference sequence). The CDR3 has 13 residues. V lost 4 bases, J lost 6 bases, and 1 base stayed unmatched. CDR3 sequence reads: CASSLQGAQPQHF. The CDR3 nucleotides read TGTGCCAGCAGCCTACAGGGGGCTCAGCCCCAGCATTTT.

In the case of this clonotype: A single base separates this from a much larger clone, so it may be a read error. The J gene is TRBJ2-7, the V gene TRBV6-5; D not certain. Germline-derived CDR1 and CDR2 are MNHEY and SVGAGI. The CDR3 sequence is 12 residues long. The V and J ends lost 2 bases and 7 bases respectively, with 9 bases between them. CDR3 nucleotide sequence: TGTGCCAGCAGTTACCATGTGGGTGAGCAGTACTTC. Residues: CASSYHVGEQYF.

In its sample, this clonotype was seen many times. The rearrangement joins TRBV15 to TRBJ2-1; 8 bases align to TRBD1. This CDR3 is 16 amino acids long. The trim removed 4 bases at V and 6 bases at J, leaving 11 bases unmatched. CDR1 is LNHNV and CDR2 is YYDKDF in the germline V gene (reference sequence). In DNA, the CDR3 is TGTGCCACCAGCAACACCCCAGGGACAGGCGGCAATGAGCAGTTCTTC. Amino acids: CATSNTPGTGGNEQFF.